This T cell receptor (beta chain) was captured in a study of cytomegalovirus exposure and HLA in healthy donors. This clone was counted only a few times. The PCR ran on 60 Vbeta and 13 Jbeta primers. The assay was immunoSEQ multiplex PCR, and TCRdb's table has in-frame clones only and misses some. The repertoire includes around 150,000 clones, less than 80% of them detected once, and about 2.2% sits in the top ten. Germline V gene data show CDR1 as MDHEN and CDR2 as SYDVKM. CDR3 length: 17 residues. V dropped 6 bases and J dropped 1 base, with 21 bases sitting between them. The specimen sequenced was PBMCs. The genes are TRBV28 and TRBJ2-5; weak D call: TRBD1 (9 bases). The TCR comes from a man aged 35 to 55 in good health and CMV-seronegative. The CDR3 DNA follows: TGTGCCAGCAGGCACAGGGGGCCGGGGGGGTTCCAAGAGACCCAGTACTTC. Translation gives CASRHRGPGGFQETQYF. Filled out from reference TRBV28 and TRBJ2-5, the complete variable domain reads DVKVTQSSRYLVKRTGEKVFLECVQDMDHENMFWYRQDPGLGLRLIYFSYDVKMKEKGDIPEGYSVSREKKERFSLILESASTNQTSMYLCASRHRGPGGFQETQYFGPGTRLLVL.